The clone carrying this T cell receptor beta chain was seen only once. The antigen is unknown. Clones were read by immunoSEQ multiplex PCR, and TCRdb kept only the in-frame ones, dropping some. This table holds about 140,000 clones, around 87% found once. Germline V gene sequence: CDR1 LNHNV, CDR2 YYDKDF (reference sequence). The V and J ends lost 0 bases and 0 bases respectively, with 5 bases between them. The CDR3 sequence is 14 residues long. The entry originates in a study of cytomegalovirus exposure and HLA in healthy donors. Notes on the study in general: A subsequent analysis found that TCR clusters from the first cohort also tended to co-occur in the approximately 120 validation repertoires, with roughly 95% of cluster scores above 0. In vitro testing confirmed a few CMV-associated chains as specific for CMV antigens. Despite most TCR sequences being rare, some public TCRs occurred in many donors.

The sample consisted of PBMCs. The TCR originated in a man aged 18-30 years in good health and CMV-seropositive. This chain links TRBV15 with TRBJ1-2; D gene uncertain. In DNA form, the CDR3 reads TGTGCCACCAGCAGAGAAACGGCTAACTATGGCTACACCTTC. Amino acids: CATSRETANYGYTF.